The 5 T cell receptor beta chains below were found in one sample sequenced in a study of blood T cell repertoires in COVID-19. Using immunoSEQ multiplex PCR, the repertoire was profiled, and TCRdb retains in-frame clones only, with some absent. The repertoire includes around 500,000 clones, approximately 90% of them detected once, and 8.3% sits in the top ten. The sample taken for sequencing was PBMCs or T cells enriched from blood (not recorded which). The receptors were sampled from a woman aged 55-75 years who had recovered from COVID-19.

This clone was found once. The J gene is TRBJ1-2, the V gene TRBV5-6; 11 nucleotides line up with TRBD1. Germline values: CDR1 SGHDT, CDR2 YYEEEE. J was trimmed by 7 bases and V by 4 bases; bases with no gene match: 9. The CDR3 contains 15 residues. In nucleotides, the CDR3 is TGTGCCAGCAGCCCGCCGGGACAGGGGGTGAGTGGCTACACCTTC. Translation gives CASSPPGQGVSGYTF. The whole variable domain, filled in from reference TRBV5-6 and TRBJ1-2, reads DAGVTQSPTHLIKTRGQQVTLRCSPKSGHDTVSWYQQALGQGPQFIFQYYEEEERQRGNFPDRFSGHQFPNYSSELNVNALLLGDSALYLCASSPPGQGVSGYTFGSGTRLTVV.

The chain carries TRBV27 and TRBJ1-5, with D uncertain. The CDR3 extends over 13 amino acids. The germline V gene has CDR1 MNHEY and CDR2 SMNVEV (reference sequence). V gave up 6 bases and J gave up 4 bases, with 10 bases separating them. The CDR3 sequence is CASRRNGNQPQHF. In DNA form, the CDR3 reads TGTGCCAGCAGAAGGAACGGGAATCAGCCCCAGCATTTT.

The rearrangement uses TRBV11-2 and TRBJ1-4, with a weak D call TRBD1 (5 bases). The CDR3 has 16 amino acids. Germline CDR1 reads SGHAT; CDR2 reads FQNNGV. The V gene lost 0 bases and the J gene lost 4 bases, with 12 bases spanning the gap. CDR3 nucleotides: TGTGCCAGCAGCTTAGACAGGGCGAGACTTAATGAAAAACTGTTTTTT. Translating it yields CASSLDRARLNEKLFF.

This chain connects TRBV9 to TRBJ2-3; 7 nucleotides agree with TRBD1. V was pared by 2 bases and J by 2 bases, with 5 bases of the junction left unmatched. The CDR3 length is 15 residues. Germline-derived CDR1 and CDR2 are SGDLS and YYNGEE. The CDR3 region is CASSVWDRTTDTQYF. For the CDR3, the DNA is TGTGCCAGCAGCGTTTGGGACAGAACCACAGATACGCAGTATTTT.

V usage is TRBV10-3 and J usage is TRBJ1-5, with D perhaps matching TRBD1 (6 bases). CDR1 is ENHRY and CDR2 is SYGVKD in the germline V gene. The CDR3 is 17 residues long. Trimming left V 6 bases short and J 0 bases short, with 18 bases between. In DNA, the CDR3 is TGTGCCATCAGCTCAGAAGCTACAGGGTATAGCAATCAGCCCCAGCATTTT. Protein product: CAISSEATGYSNQPQHF.